This T cell receptor (beta chain) was sequenced during a study of CD8 T cells in Susac syndrome. Study-wide findings and caveats: TCR sequencing and HLA analysis covered a relatively small number of individuals.

Reverse transcription of roughly 0.45 to 1 ug RNA was carried out with random hexamers. Using its own MiXCR run on the immunoSEQ multiplex PCR reads, TCRdb lists one record per CDR3 protein. The sample has around 140,000 distinct CDR3 sequences, around 96% seen once. Details on this clonotype: Its cognate antigen is unknown.

V gave up 6 bases and J gave up 0 bases, with 15 bases separating them. Germline values: CDR1 MNHNY, CDR2 SVGAGI (reference sequence). The CDR3 is 15 residues long. Sequenced input: CD4+ T cells from PBMCs. This TCR was recovered from a human donor with multiple sclerosis. This chain connects TRBV6-6 to TRBJ2-7; D remains ambiguous. The CDR3 protein is CASSKPGEISYEQYF. The CDR3, as DNA: TGTGCCAGCAGCAAACCTGGCGAAATCTCCTACGAGCAGTACTTC.